This TCR beta chain comes out of a study of patients and donors after allogeneic stem cell transplantation. The germline gives CDR1 MNHEY, CDR2 SMNVEV (reference sequence). The CDR3 is made up of 16 amino acids. V shed 4 bases and J shed 3 bases, with 18 bases lying between them. This clonotype was detected a few times. TCRdb reanalysed the RT-PCR reads using MiXCR and keeps one entry per CDR3 protein. The sample holds roughly 150,000 distinct CDR3 sequences, approximately 24% seen once. The sequenced material came from blood, either unsorted or a sorted T cell fraction (not recorded which). The rearrangement joins TRBV27 to TRBJ1-1; the D gene is possibly TRBD1 (5 bases). The TCR was taken from a human donor who was either an allogeneic HSCT recipient or a stem cell or donor lymphocyte infusion donor (not recorded which). It is not recorded whose cells these are; they may come from a transplant donor. CDR3 DNA: TGTGCCAGCAGTTCTTGGACAAAAGATTGGGACACTGAAGCTTTCTTT. It codes for CASSSWTKDWDTEAFF.